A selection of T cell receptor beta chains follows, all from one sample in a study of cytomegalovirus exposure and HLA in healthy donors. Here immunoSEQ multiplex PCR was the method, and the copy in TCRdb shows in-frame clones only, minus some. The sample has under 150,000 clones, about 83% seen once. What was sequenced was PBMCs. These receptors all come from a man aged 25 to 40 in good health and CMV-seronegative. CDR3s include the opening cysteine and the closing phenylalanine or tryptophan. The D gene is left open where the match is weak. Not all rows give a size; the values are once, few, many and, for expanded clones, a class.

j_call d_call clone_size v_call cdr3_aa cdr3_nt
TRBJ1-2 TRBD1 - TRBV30 CAWTGQGIPPYGYTF TGTGCCTGGACGGGACAGGGCATCCCGCCTTATGGCTACACCTTC
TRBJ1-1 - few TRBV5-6 CASSYTGYTEAFF TGTGCCAGCAGCTACACAGGGTACACTGAAGCTTTCTTT
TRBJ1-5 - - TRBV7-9 CASTGSTGQPQHF TGTGCCAGCACAGGGTCTACCGGTCAGCCCCAGCATTTT
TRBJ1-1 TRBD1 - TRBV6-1 CASSGNSGGSAEAFF TGTGCCAGCAGTGGTAACTCAGGGGGCTCGGCTGAAGCTTTCTTT
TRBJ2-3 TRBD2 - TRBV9 CASSVLSGGRDTQYF TGTGCCAGCAGCGTACTGAGCGGGGGGAGAGATACGCAGTATTTT
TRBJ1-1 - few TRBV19 CASSIQSQAAEAFF TGTGCCAGTAGTATACAGTCACAGGCGGCTGAAGCTTTCTTT
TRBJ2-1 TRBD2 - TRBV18 CASSLLLTSGHNEQFF TGTGCCAGCTCGCTGCTACTGACTAGCGGGCACAATGAGCAGTTCTTC
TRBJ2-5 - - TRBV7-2 CASSLDRGPETQYF TGTGCCAGCAGCTTAGATCGTGGGCCAGAGACCCAGTACTTC
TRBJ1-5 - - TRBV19 CASSLTGNQPQHF TGTGCCAGTAGTCTTACAGGCAATCAGCCCCAGCATTTT
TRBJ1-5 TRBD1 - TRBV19 CASHFNTGGTPQHF TGTGCCAGCCACTTTAATACAGGGGGCACACCCCAGCATTTT
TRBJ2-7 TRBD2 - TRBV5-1 CASTGLAGDYEQYF TGCGCCAGCACCGGACTAGCGGGAGATTACGAGCAGTACTTC
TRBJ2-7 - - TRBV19 CASSIQGPPYEQYF TGTGCCAGTAGTATACAGGGTCCGCCCTACGAGCAGTACTTC
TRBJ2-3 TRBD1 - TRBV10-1 CASSEGTVATDTQYF TGCGCCAGCAGTGAAGGGACAGTAGCGACAGATACGCAGTATTTT
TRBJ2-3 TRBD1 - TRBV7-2 CASSLTGTGATDTQYF TGTGCCAGCAGCTTAACCGGGACAGGGGCCACAGATACGCAGTATTTT
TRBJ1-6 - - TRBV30 CAWSASYNSPLHF TGTGCCTGGAGTGCCAGCTATAATTCACCCCTCCACTTT
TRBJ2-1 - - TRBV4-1 CASSLGRGNEQFF TGCGCCAGCAGCCTAGGTAGGGGCAATGAGCAGTTCTTC
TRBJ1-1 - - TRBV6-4 CASRGGWGNTEAFF TGTGCCAGCAGAGGAGGGTGGGGGAACACTGAAGCTTTCTTT
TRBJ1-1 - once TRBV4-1 CASSQSDTNTEAFF TGCGCCAGCAGCCAGTCGGACACTAACACTGAAGCTTTCTTT
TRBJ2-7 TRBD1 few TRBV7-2 CASSPLTGQGTQGQYF TGTGCCAGCAGCCCCTTAACTGGACAGGGGACTCAGGGGCAGTACTTC
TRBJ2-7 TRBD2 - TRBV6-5 CASTPGLAVYEQYF TGTGCCAGCACTCCGGGACTAGCCGTCTACGAGCAGTACTTC
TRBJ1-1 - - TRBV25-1 CASSERAATEAFF TGTGCCAGCAGTGAACGTGCGGCAACCGAAGCTTTCTTT
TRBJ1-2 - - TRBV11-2 CASSLDRGSNYGYTF TGTGCCAGCAGCTTAGATCGGGGATCAAACTATGGCTACACCTTC
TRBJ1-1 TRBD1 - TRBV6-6 CASTGQGMNTEAFF TGTGCCAGCACCGGACAGGGGATGAACACTGAAGCTTTCTTT
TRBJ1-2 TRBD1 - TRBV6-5 CASSRDSLTGYTF TGTGCCAGCAGCCGGGACAGCCTGACAGGCTACACCTTC
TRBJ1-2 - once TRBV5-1 CASSLFRRGGEEAETF TGCGCCAGCAGCTTGTTTCGTCGGGGGGGCGAGGAAGCGGAGACCTTC
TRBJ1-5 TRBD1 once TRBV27 CASSPVPSRDRDGYGPQHF TGTGCCAGCAGCCCCGTCCCCTCCAGAGACAGGGATGGGTATGGGCCCCAGCATTTT
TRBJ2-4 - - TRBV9 CASSVTVGNIQYF TGTGCCAGCAGCGTCACAGTCGGAAACATTCAGTACTTC
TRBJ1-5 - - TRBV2 CASRTEINQPQHF TGTGCCAGCAGGACAGAAATCAATCAGCCCCAGCATTTT
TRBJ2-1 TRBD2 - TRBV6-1 CATRLAGSSYNEQFF TGTGCCACTCGCCTAGCGGGAAGCTCCTACAATGAGCAGTTCTTC
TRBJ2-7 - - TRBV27 CASSPRALSSYEQYF TGTGCCAGCAGCCCTCGAGCATTGTCCTCCTACGAGCAGTACTTC
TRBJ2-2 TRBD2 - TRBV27 CASSFSGTSGSGELFF TGTGCCAGCAGTTTCTCCGGGACTAGCGGTTCCGGGGAGCTGTTTTTT
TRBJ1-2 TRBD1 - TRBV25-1 CASSGSQGVYGYTF TGTGCCAGCAGTGGATCGCAGGGGGTCTATGGCTACACCTTC
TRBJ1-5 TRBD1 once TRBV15 CATSTLQGAHNQPQHF TGTGCCACCAGCACTCTACAGGGGGCCCACAATCAGCCCCAGCATTTT
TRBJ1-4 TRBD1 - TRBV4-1 CASSRVLYDRAKEKLFF TGCGCCAGCAGCCGGGTCCTCTACGACAGGGCAAAAGAAAAACTGTTTTTT
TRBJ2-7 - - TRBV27 CASSLHTGSWNEQYF TGTGCCAGCAGTTTACACACAGGGTCTTGGAACGAGCAGTACTTC
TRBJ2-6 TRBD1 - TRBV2 CASSDGLDRLVSGANVLTF TGTGCCAGCAGTGACGGGTTGGACAGGCTAGTCTCTGGGGCCAACGTCCTGACTTTC
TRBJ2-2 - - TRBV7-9 CASSRPIITMNTGELFF TGTGCCAGCAGCCGGCCGATCATAACTATGAACACCGGGGAGCTGTTTTTT
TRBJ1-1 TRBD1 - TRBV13 CASSLEGTGGMNTEAFF TGTGCCAGCAGCTTAGAGGGGACAGGGGGGATGAACACTGAAGCTTTCTTT
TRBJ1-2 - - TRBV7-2 CASSLNARNYGYTF TGTGCCAGCAGCTTAAACGCGAGGAACTATGGCTACACCTTC
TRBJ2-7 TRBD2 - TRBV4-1 CASSQVLAGGGYEQYF TGCGCCAGCAGCCAAGTCCTAGCGGGAGGTGGGTACGAGCAGTACTTC